This T cell receptor (beta chain) emerged from a study of PD-1 blockade in classical Hodgkin lymphoma. Study findings and constraints: Complete responders matched newly diagnosed patients in baseline diversity. Healthy donors reportedly exceeded newly diagnosed patients in baseline TCR diversity. Why the repertoires differ is still unclear, perhaps disease activity or prior therapy.

The table came from immunoSEQ multiplex PCR; TCRdb's copy has only in-frame clones and leaves some out. The table has 90,000 to 130,000 clones, 89% seen once. The CDR3 spans 13 residues. CDR1 and CDR2 (germline): WSHSY, SAAADI. V lost 2 bases to trimming and J lost 10 bases, with 13 bases between them. Remarks on this clone: Its target is unknown.

Following autologous stem cell transplantation, relapse occurred in every patient, and exposure to brentuximab vedotin varied. The gene calls are TRBV10-2 and TRBJ2-3; D is possibly TRBD1 (6 bases). The sample consisted of peripheral blood mononuclear cells (PBMCs), taken before the second cycle of nivolumab. The receptor comes from a human donor with classical Hodgkin lymphoma. The CDR3 loop is CASSESKGVAQYF. CDR3 in DNA: TGCGCCAGCAGTGAGAGTAAGGGGGTCGCGCAGTATTTT.